This TCR beta chain is drawn from a study of Ad26.COV2.S vaccination and SARS-CoV-2 variants. Trimming took 7 bases from V and 13 from J; bases not matched to a gene: 12. This CDR3 is built from 15 residues. Germline assignment: CDR1 LNHDA and CDR2 SQIVND (reference sequence). The treatment denotes: 19 received Ad26.COV2.S at low or high dose, single or two shots; about 5 received placebo; per-sample allocation not given. It was on day 63 after the first vaccine or placebo injection that samples were taken. Built on an Ad26 vector, the vaccine expressed Wuhan-strain SARS-CoV-2 spike. Clones were sequenced by immunoSEQ multiplex PCR, and TCRdb holds only the in-frame ones, with some missing. Among a few hundred thousand clones listed, approximately 91% were seen once.

Source: peripheral blood, taken in a trial of Ad26.COV2.S vaccine versus placebo. The receptor was isolated from a person aged 18-65 years who received the Ad26.COV2.S COVID-19 vaccine or a placebo. This chain connects TRBV19 to TRBJ2-1, with TRBD2 matching 14 bases. Here the CDR3 reads CASTSGTSGSSPQFF. Written as DNA, the CDR3 is TGTGCCAGTACCTCCGGGACTAGCGGGAGTTCACCACAGTTCTTC. Together with reference TRBV19 and TRBJ2-1, the CDR3 gives the full variable domain: DGGITQSPKYLFRKEGQNVTLSCEQNLNHDAMYWYRQDPGQGLRLIYYSQIVNDFQKGDIAEGYSVSREKKESFPLTVTSAQKNPTAFYLCASTSGTSGSSPQFFGPGTRLTVL.